This entry lists 20 T cell receptor beta chains sequenced from one sample in a study of radiotherapy plus CTLA-4 blockade in lung cancer (dated by TCRdb to between 2018 and 2020). Library preparation used the immunoSEQ multiplex PCR assay. As stored in TCRdb, this immuneACCESS dataset retains in-frame rearrangements with V and J assigned. A fraction of the clones does not appear; measured against another copy, unresolved V genes explain less than half of the discrepancy, and the remainder lacks a known reason. The sample contains over 50,000 clones, roughly three quarters of them found a single time. Roughly 3.2% of the sample is taken by the ten largest. The sample consisted of peripheral blood, taken from a patient treated with radiotherapy plus ipilimumab. These TCRs come from a human donor with non-small cell lung cancer who had a partial response to radiotherapy plus ipilimumab.

This chain uses TRBV5-1 with TRBJ2-1; D might be TRBD1 (7 bases). The CDR3 has 18 residues. V was pared by 1 base and J by 6 bases, with 23 bases between. Germline-derived CDR1 and CDR2 are SGHRS and YFSETQ. The CDR3 coding sequence is TGCGCCAGCAGCTTGCGGACAGGAGGGGGTCGAACAGCCAATGAGCAGTTCTTC. It translates to CASSLRTGGGRTANEQFF.

V and J are TRBV2 and TRBJ1-2; no clear D. Germline CDR1 and CDR2: SNHLY and FYNNEI. The length of the CDR3 is 13 residues. V lost 4 bases, J lost 4 bases, and 10 bases lay in between. The CDR3 is CASSGGLFYGYTF. The CDR3 coding sequence is TGTGCCAGCAGTGGCGGCCTTTTCTATGGCTACACCTTC.

The chain combines TRBV7-9 with TRBJ2-7; 12 bases agree with TRBD2. The V and J ends lost 5 bases and 2 bases, in that order; junction bases with no gene match: 4. Germline loops: CDR1 SEHNR, CDR2 FQNEAQ (reference sequence). The length of the CDR3 is 15 residues. CDR3 nucleotides: TGTGCCAGCAGCCGTAGACTAGCGGGGGCCTACGAGCAGTACTTC. Amino acid sequence: CASSRRLAGAYEQYF.

V and J are TRBV5-1 and TRBJ1-1; 7 bases fit TRBD1. J lost 1 base, V lost 4 bases, and 4 bases had no gene match. From germline, CDR1 is SGHRS and CDR2 YFSETQ. The CDR3 has 14 amino acids. The CDR3 here is CASSTRQGNTEAFF. In DNA form, the CDR3 reads TGCGCCAGCAGCACCCGACAGGGGAACACTGAAGCTTTCTTT.

The CDR3 loop is CASSGRGRGRGEQFF. As DNA, the CDR3 is TGTGCCAGCAGTGGGCGGGGAAGGGGGCGGGGTGAGCAGTTCTTC. The chain combines TRBV27 with TRBJ2-1, with a possible D match to TRBD1 (7 bases). CDR3 length: 15 amino acids. Germline V gene lookup returns CDR1 MNHEY and CDR2 SMNVEV (reference sequence). Trimming took off 5 bases at V and 9 bases at J, with 20 bases between the two ends.

A note on this clone: At one of its ends the junction is not consistent with the germline gene, which may arise from a read error. The sample contains more than one DNA sequence encoding this CDR3. V and J are TRBV4-1 and TRBJ2-4, with TRBD2 as a possible D gene (5 bases). Germline V CDR1 and CDR2: MGHRA, YSYEKL. There are 15 residues in the CDR3. The chain's CDR3 is CASSQTGIGKNIQYF. Here the CDR3 DNA reads TGTGCCAGCAGCCAAACGGGGATCGGCAAAAACATTCAGTACTTC.

The V gene is TRBV2, the J gene TRBJ1-6; D not certain. The germline V and J ends were trimmed by 2 bases and 5 bases, with 10 bases remaining between them. The germline gives CDR1 SNHLY, CDR2 FYNNEI. This CDR3 has 15 amino acids. The CDR3 region has the DNA TGTGCCAGCAGTGAAATCCCCGGGGATAATTCACCCCTCCACTTT. Amino acid sequence: CASSEIPGDNSPLHF. The whole variable domain, remainder taken from reference TRBV2 and TRBJ1-6, is EPEVTQTPSHQVTQMGQEVILRCVPISNHLYFYWYRQILGQKVEFLVSFYNNEISEKSEIFDDQFSVERPDGSNFTLKIRSTKLEDSAMYFCASSEIPGDNSPLHFGNGTRLTVT.

This clone was seen a single time. The chain employs TRBV29-1 and TRBJ1-2; 8 nucleotides match TRBD1. Germline lookup yields CDR1 SQVTM and CDR2 ANQGSEA. The CDR3 sequence is 14 residues long. V lost 5 bases to trimming and J lost 4 bases; unmatched junction nucleotides: 9. CDR3 in DNA: TGCAGCGTTCAGGGGGCAGGTGATATCTATGGCTACACCTTC. Protein product: CSVQGAGDIYGYTF.

The chain links TRBV7-6 to TRBJ2-5; perhaps TRBD1 as D (6 bases). Germline V gene data show CDR1 as SGHVS and CDR2 as FNYEAQ. The CDR3 runs 15 residues. V lost 5 bases and J lost 11, with 24 bases in between. CDR3 sequence: CASSPGQSGRLAQYF. The DNA for the CDR3 is TGTGCCAGCAGCCCTGGACAGAGCGGCCGCTTGGCGCAGTACTTC.

The CDR3 loop reads CASSPPTGINTEAFF. The CDR3 DNA is TGTGCCAGCTCACCACCGACAGGGATAAACACTGAAGCTTTCTTT. The chain combines TRBV18 with TRBJ1-1; TRBD1 matches at 7 bases. The V gene end was trimmed by 0 bases and the J gene end by 2 bases; junction bases not matched to a gene: 3. Per germline, CDR1 KGHSH and CDR2 LQKENI. The CDR3 is 15 residues long.

The chain joins TRBV27 to TRBJ2-3, with a weak D call TRBD1 (5 bases). Trimming cost V 3 bases and J 1 base, with 14 bases left between them. The CDR3 loop spans 16 amino acids. Germline lookup yields CDR1 MNHEY and CDR2 SMNVEV (reference sequence). CDR3 coding DNA: TGTGCCAGCAGTTTTCTTCCCAGGGAAGGCACAGATACGCAGTATTTT. Its translation: CASSFLPREGTDTQYF.

The chain uses TRBV7-9 and TRBJ2-5; 7 bases align to TRBD2. Per germline, CDR1 SEHNR and CDR2 FQNEAQ (reference sequence). V shed 5 bases and J 4 bases; nucleotides not matched to a gene: 10. The CDR3 spans 15 residues. CDR3 nucleotide sequence: TGTGCCAGCAGCCCCCCCGTCGGGGGGATAGAGACCCAGTACTTC. Protein product: CASSPPVGGIETQYF.

This sequence joins TRBV19 and TRBJ2-1; no reliable D call. Trimming removed 7 bases at V and 1 base at J, with 14 bases between. This CDR3 comprises 15 residues. CDR1 is LNHDA and CDR2 is SQIVND in the germline V gene (reference sequence). The CDR3 protein is CASTPVQWSYNEQFF. The CDR3 DNA reads as TGTGCCAGTACCCCCGTGCAGTGGTCCTACAATGAGCAGTTCTTC.

This clone came up a few times. The chain couples TRBV28 to TRBJ1-5; D is possibly TRBD1 (6 bases). The CDR3 sequence is 15 residues long. Germline-derived CDR1 and CDR2 are MDHEN and SYDVKM. The V gene lost 6 bases and the J gene lost 1 base, with 13 bases spanning the gap. CDR3 nucleotides: TGTGCCAGCAGATGGGACACCCTAAGCAATCAGCCCCAGCATTTT. Protein sequence: CASRWDTLSNQPQHF.

The chain combines TRBV7-2 with TRBJ1-5; 8 bases line up with TRBD1. The V and J ends lost 0 bases and 7 bases, in that order; junction bases with no gene match: 5. Germline CDR1 reads SGHTA; CDR2 reads FQGNSA. The CDR3 runs 15 residues. The CDR3 reads CASSLASTGEQPQHF. CDR3 in DNA: TGTGCCAGCAGCTTAGCGTCGACAGGGGAACAGCCCCAGCATTTT.

The chain joins TRBV5-5 to TRBJ2-7; 7 nucleotides agree with TRBD2. The germline CDR1 and CDR2 sequences are SGHKS and YYEKEE (reference sequence). V dropped 2 bases and J dropped 3; count of bases not matched to a gene: 2. The CDR3 has 13 amino acids. The CDR3 DNA follows: TGTGCCAGCAGCTTTGGGAGGGGCTACGAGCAGTACTTC. Translated: CASSFGRGYEQYF.

The chain is built from TRBV28 and TRBJ2-2; 7 bases map to TRBD1. After removal of 6 bases from V and 1 base from J, the junction contained 11 bases not matched to a gene. This CDR3 has 17 amino acids. Germline values: CDR1 MDHEN, CDR2 SYDVKM. CDR3 in DNA: TGTGCCAGCAGAGAACCGGGACAGACCATGAACACCGGGGAGCTGTTTTTT. It translates to CASREPGQTMNTGELFF.

The chain is built from TRBV18 and TRBJ2-5, with 7 bases matching TRBD1. V trimming: 5 bases; J trimming: 7 bases; junction bases outside the gene matches: 7. The CDR3 has 13 amino acids. The V gene's germline CDR1 is KGHSH and CDR2 LQKENI. The CDR3 nucleotides read TGTGCCAGCTCAACCGACAGGGACGGGACCCAGTACTTC. It codes for CASSTDRDGTQYF.

This clone was seen only a few times. The chain couples TRBV5-6 to TRBJ1-1; weak D call: TRBD1 (5 bases). V lost 0 bases to trimming and J lost 5 bases, with 14 bases between them. Germline V gene sequence: CDR1 SGHDT, CDR2 YYEEEE. The CDR3 contains 15 residues. The CDR3 DNA reads TGTGCCAGCAGCTTGGAATTGGGCGGGGGGACTGAAGCTTTCTTT. This codes for CASSLELGGGTEAFF.

V gene TRBV7-2 combines with J gene TRBJ1-2; 9 bases agree with TRBD1. CDR1 and CDR2 from the germline V gene are SGHTA and FQGNSA. V trimming: 6 bases; J trimming: 7 bases; junction bases outside the gene matches: 15. The CDR3 contains 16 residues. Here the CDR3 reads CASSLYLDRGRSGYTF. For the CDR3, the DNA is TGTGCCAGCAGTTTATACCTCGACAGGGGGAGGAGTGGCTACACCTTC.